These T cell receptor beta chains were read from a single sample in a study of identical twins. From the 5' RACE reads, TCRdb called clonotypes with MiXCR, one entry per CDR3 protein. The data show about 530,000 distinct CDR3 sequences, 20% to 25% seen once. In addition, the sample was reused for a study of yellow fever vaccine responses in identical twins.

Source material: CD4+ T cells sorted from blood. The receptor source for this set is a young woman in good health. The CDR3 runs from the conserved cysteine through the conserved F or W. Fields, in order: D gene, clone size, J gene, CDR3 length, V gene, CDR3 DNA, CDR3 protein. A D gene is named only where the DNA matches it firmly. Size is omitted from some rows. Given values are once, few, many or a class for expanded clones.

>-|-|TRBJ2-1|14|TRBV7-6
TGTGCCAGCGGCGAGGCTTTCTCCTACAATGAGCAGTTCTTC
CASGEAFSYNEQFF
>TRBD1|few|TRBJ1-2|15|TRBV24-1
TGTGCCACCAGTGATTCGTGGACAGGGGGTGGCGGCTACACCTTC
CATSDSWTGGGGYTF
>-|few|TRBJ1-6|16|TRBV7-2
TGTGCCAGCAGCTCTGGCAGGGGCCCCATTAATTCACCCCTCCACTTT
CASSSGRGPINSPLHF
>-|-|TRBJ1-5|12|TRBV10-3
TGTGCCACCGGGGACATTAATCAGCCCCAGCATTTT
CATGDINQPQHF
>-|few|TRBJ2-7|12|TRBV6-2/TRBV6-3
TGTGCCAGCACAACGGGAGTGCGCGAGCAGTACTTC
CASTTGVREQYF
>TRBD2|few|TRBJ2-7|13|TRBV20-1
TGCAGTGCTTCCTGGCGGGAGTACTACGAGCAGTACTTC
CSASWREYYEQYF
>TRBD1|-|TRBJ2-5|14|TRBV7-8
TGTGCCAGCAGACACACAGGGGTTGCAGAGACCCAGTACTTC
CASRHTGVAETQYF
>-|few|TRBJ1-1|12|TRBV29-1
TGCAGTATACAGGTAATGAACACTGAAGCTTTCTTT
CSIQVMNTEAFF
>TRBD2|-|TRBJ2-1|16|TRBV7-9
TGTGCCAGCAGCTTTGGGACTAGCGTCCCCTACAATGAGCAGTTCTTC
CASSFGTSVPYNEQFF
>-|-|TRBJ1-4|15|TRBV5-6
TGTGCCAGCAGCCTCCCCGGGGACATTTATGAAAAACTGTTTTTT
CASSLPGDIYEKLFF
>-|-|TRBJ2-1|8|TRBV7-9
TGTGCCAGCAGCCCAAGGTTCTTC
CASSPRFF
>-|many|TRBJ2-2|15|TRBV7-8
TGTGCCAGCAGCGGACCGGGTCTGAACACCGGGGAGCTGTTTTTT
CASSGPGLNTGELFF
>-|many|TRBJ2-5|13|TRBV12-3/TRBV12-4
TGTGCCAGCACCCCGGCTGGGACGGAGACCCAGTACTTC
CASTPAGTETQYF
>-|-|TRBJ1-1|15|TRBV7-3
TGTGCCAGCAGCTTAATGGCTGCAGGGAACACTGAAGCTTTCTTT
CASSLMAAGNTEAFF
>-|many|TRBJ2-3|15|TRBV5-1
TGCGCCAGCAGCTTGGAGGGCAGGGACACCGATACGCAGTATTTT
CASSLEGRDTDTQYF
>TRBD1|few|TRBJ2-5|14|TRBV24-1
TGTGCCACCAGCCGGGACAGGGGGCCAGAGACCCAGTACTTC
CATSRDRGPETQYF
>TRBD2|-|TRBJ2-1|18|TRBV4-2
TGTGCCAGCAGCCCCGGACTAGCGTGTTGGGCCTCCTACAATGAGCAGTCCTTC
CASSPGLACWASYNEQSF
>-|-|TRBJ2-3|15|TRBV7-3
TGTGCCAGCAGCTTCTCCGGGACTTTCACAGATACGCAGTATTTT
CASSFSGTFTDTQYF
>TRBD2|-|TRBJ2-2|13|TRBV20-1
TGCAGTGTTGGAAGCGGGAGACCCGGGGAGCTGTTTTTT
CSVGSGRPGELFF
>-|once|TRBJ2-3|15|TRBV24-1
TGTGCCACCAGTGACGTGGACCGGGGCACAGATACGCAGTATTTT
CATSDVDRGTDTQYF
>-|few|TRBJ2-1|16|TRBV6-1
TGTGCCAGCAGTGAAAAGGTAACCGGGGGCTACAATGAGCAGTTCTTC
CASSEKVTGGYNEQFF
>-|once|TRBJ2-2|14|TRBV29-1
TGCAGCGTTGTCCAGCGCCCGAACACCGGGGAGCTGTTTTTT
CSVVQRPNTGELFF
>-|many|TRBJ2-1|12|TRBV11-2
TGTGCCAGCAGCTTAGGCAGGAATGAGCAGTTCTTC
CASSLGRNEQFF
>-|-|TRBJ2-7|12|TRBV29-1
TGCAGCGGGGCAGGGGAGGCCTACGAGCAGTACTTC
CSGAGEAYEQYF
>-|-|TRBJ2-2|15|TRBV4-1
TGCGCCAGCAGCCAAGATTTCGCGAACACCGGGGAGCTGTTTTTT
CASSQDFANTGELFF
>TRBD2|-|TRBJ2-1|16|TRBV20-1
TGCAGTGCTAGAGGTCTAGCGGGAGTCTGGCACAATGAGCAGTTCTTC
CSARGLAGVWHNEQFF
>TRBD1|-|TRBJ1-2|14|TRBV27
TGTGCCAGCAGTTTCCGGGACAGAGACTATGGCTACACCTTC
CASSFRDRDYGYTF
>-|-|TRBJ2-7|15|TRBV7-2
TGTGCCAGCAGCCCTCTTATTCCCGGGTCCTACGAGCAGTACTTC
CASSPLIPGSYEQYF
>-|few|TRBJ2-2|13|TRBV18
TGTGCCAGCTCGGCGGGACAGACCGGGGAGCTGTTTTTT
CASSAGQTGELFF
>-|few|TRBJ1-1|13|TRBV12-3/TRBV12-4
TGTGCCAGCAGTTTAAAGGGTTTCGCTGAAGCTTTCTTT
CASSLKGFAEAFF
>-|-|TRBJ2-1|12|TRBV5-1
TGCGCCAGCAGCCAGGGTACGGGTGAGCAGTTCTTC
CASSQGTGEQFF
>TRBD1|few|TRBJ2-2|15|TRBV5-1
TGCGCCAGCAGCGGGGGACAGGGAAGACCCGGGGAGCTGTTTTTT
CASSGGQGRPGELFF
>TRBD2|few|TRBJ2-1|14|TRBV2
TGTGCCAGCAGTGGTGGCGGGGGGACTAATGAGCAGTTCTTC
CASSGGGGTNEQFF
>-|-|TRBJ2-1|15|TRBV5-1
TGCGCCAGCAGCTTGGCGGGAGATGTTTGGGGTGAGCAGTTCTTC
CASSLAGDVWGEQFF
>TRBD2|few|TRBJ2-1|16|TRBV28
TGTGCCAGCAGTTGGTCCTGGCGGGAGACTTACAATGAGCAGTTCTTC
CASSWSWRETYNEQFF
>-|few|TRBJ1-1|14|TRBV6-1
TGTGCCAGCAGTCAAGCGCAGGGGAACACTGAAGCTTTCTTT
CASSQAQGNTEAFF